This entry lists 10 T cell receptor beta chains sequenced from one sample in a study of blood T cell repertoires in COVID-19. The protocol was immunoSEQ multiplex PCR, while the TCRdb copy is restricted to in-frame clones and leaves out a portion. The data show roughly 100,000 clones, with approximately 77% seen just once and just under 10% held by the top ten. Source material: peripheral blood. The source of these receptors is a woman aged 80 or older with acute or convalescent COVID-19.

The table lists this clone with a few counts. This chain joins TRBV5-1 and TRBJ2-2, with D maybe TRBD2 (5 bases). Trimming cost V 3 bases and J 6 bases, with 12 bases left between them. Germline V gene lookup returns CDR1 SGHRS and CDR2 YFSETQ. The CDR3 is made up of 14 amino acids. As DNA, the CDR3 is TGCGCCAGCAGCTCCCTACTAGTTCCCGGGGAGCTGTTTTTT. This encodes CASSSLLVPGELFF.

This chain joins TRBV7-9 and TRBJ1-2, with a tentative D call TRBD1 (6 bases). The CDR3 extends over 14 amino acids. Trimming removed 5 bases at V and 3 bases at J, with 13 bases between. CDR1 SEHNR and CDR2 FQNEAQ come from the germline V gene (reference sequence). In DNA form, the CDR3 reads TGTGCCAGCAGCCTAGGGGGGCTCCACTATGGCTACACCTTC. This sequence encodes CASSLGGLHYGYTF.

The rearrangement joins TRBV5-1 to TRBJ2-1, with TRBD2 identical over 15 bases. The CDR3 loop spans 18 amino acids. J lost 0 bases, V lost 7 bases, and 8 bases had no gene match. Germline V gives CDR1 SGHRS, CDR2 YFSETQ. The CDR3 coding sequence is TGCGCCAGCGGAGGGACTAGCGGGAGGTACAGCTCCTACAATGAGCAGTTCTTC. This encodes CASGGTSGRYSSYNEQFF. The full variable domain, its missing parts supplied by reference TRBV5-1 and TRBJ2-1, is KAGVTQTPRYLIKTRGQQVTLSCSPISGHRSVSWYQQTPGQGLQFLFEYFSETQRNKGNFPGRFSGRQFSNSRSEMNVSTLELGDSALYLCASGGTSGRYSSYNEQFFGPGTRLTVL.

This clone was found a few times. The CDR3 protein is CASSYVGTGDSYGYTF. CDR3 coding DNA: TGTGCCAGCAGTTACGTGGGGACAGGGGACTCCTATGGCTACACCTTC. V usage is TRBV6-2 or TRBV6-3 and J usage is TRBJ1-2, with 10 bases lining up with TRBD1. This CDR3 spans 16 amino acids. The germline V gene encodes CDR1 MNHEY and CDR2 SVGEGT. V was clipped by 2 bases and J by 4 bases; unmatched bases: 7.

The CDR3 nucleotides read TGTGCCAGCAGTCCGCCCGGTACGGGAGGTGGCTACACCTTC. Its protein product is CASSPPGTGGGYTF. This rearrangement joins TRBV6-6 to TRBJ1-2, with D uncertain. Germline CDR1 reads MNHNY; CDR2 reads SVGAGI (reference sequence). The ends were cut back, 5 bases at V and 7 bases at J, with 17 bases in the middle. CDR3 size: 14 residues.

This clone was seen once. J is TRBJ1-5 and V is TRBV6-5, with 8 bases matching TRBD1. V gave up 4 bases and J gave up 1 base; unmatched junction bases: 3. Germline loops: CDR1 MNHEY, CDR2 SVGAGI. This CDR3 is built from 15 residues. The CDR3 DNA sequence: TGTGCCAGCAGTTGGGCAGGGGGCAGCAATCAGCCCCAGCATTTT. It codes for CASSWAGGSNQPQHF.

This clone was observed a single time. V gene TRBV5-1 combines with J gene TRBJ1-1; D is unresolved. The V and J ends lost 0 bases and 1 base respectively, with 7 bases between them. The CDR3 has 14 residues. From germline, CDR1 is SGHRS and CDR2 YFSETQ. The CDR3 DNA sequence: TGCGCCAGCAGCTTGGCCCCAGGGAACACTGAAGCTTTCTTT. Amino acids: CASSLAPGNTEAFF. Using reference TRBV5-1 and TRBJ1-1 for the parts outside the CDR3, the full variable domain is KAGVTQTPRYLIKTRGQQVTLSCSPISGHRSVSWYQQTPGQGLQFLFEYFSETQRNKGNFPGRFSGRQFSNSRSEMNVSTLELGDSALYLCASSLAPGNTEAFFGQGTRLTVV.

This chain's CDR3 is CATSRPGNTGTENQPQHF. The CDR3 DNA reads TGTGCCACCAGCAGACCTGGAAATACCGGGACAGAGAATCAGCCCCAGCATTTT. J is TRBJ1-5 and V is TRBV15, with 7 bases identical to TRBD1. The CDR3 has 18 residues. The V gene's germline CDR1 is LNHNV and CDR2 YYDKDF (reference sequence). Unmatched junction bases numbered 14, after V lost 2 bases and J lost 4 bases. Full variable domain (missing parts from reference TRBV15 and TRBJ1-5): DAMVIQNPRYQVTQFGKPVTLSCSQTLNHNVMYWYQQKSSQAPKLLFHYYDKDFNNEADTPDNFQSRRPNTSFCFLDIRSPGLGDTAMYLCATSRPGNTGTENQPQHFGDGTRLSIL.

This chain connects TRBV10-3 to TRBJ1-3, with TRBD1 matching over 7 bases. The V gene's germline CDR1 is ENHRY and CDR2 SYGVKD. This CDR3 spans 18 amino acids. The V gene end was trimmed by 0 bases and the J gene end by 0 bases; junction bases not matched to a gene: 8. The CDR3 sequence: CAISESTGQGSSGNTIYF. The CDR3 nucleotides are TGTGCCATCAGTGAGTCGACAGGGCAGGGGTCCTCTGGAAACACCATATATTTT.

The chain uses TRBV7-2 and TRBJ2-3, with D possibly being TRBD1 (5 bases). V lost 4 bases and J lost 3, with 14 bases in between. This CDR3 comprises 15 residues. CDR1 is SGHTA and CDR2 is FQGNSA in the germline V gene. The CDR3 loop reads CASSSRETATDTQYF. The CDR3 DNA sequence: TGTGCCAGCAGCTCCCGTGAGACAGCTACAGATACGCAGTATTTT.